This paragraph covers one T cell receptor beta chain sequence. The sample belongs to a study of patients and donors after allogeneic stem cell transplantation. TCRdb redid the calling of the RT-PCR reads with MiXCR, one entry per CDR3 protein. The sample shows about 960,000 distinct CDR3 sequences, about a sixth of them seen only once. This CDR3 has 15 amino acids. CDR1 and CDR2 (germline): SQVTM, ANQGSEA. Trimming at V came to 4 bases and at J to 1 base, leaving 7 bases not matched to a gene. The specimen was blood, either unsorted or a sorted T cell fraction (not recorded which). This receptor was taken from a human donor who was either an allogeneic HSCT recipient or a stem cell or donor lymphocyte infusion donor (not recorded which). It is not recorded whose cells these are; they may come from a transplant donor. The chain carries TRBV29-1 and TRBJ2-7, with TRBD2 identical over 10 bases. CDR3 sequence: CSVGTSGDESYEQYF. CDR3 sequence (DNA): TGCAGCGTTGGAACTAGCGGGGACGAATCCTACGAGCAGTACTTC.